This T cell receptor (beta chain) was observed in a study of cytomegalovirus exposure and HLA in healthy donors. Study conclusions and caveats: While the bulk of TCR sequences proved rare, some public TCRs turned up in many donors. Most CMV-associated TCR beta chains were later found to appear HLA-restricted.

A remark on this clone: Antigen specificity is unknown.

Primers: 60 Vbeta forward and 13 Jbeta reverse. TCRdb's copy holds only in-frame clones and misses some; the assay was immunoSEQ multiplex PCR. Its table lists about 31,000 clones. Healthy bone marrow donors made up the donor group. CDR3 length: 15 residues. Trimming took 3 bases from V and 0 from J, leaving 11 bases between them. Per germline, CDR1 LGHNA and CDR2 YSLEER. The TCR originated in a female donor in good health and CMV-seronegative. The chain joins TRBV4-3 to TRBJ1-2; a possible D gene is TRBD1 (6 bases). Material for sequencing was PBMCs. The CDR3 reads CASSHQQGPNYGYTF. Here the CDR3 DNA reads TGCGCCAGCAGCCACCAACAGGGACCTAACTATGGCTACACCTTC.